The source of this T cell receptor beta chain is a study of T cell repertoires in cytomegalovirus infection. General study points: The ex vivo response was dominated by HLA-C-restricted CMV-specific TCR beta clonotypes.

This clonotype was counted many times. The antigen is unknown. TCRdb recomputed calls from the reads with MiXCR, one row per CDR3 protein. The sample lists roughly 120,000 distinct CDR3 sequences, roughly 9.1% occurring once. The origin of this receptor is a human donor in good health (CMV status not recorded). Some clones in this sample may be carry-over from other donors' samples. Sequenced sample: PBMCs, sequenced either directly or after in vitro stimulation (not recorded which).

The CDR3 bases are TGTGCCAGCAGCTTAGGTATGAGCAGGGGCAATCAGCCCCAGCATTTT. The encoded protein is CASSLGMSRGNQPQHF. The V and J genes are TRBV7-2 and TRBJ1-5; maybe TRBD1 (5 bases). The CDR3 runs 16 residues. Germline CDR1 is SGHTA and CDR2 is FQGNSA. Trimming pared 1 base from V and 2 bases from J, leaving 12 bases between. The full variable domain, its missing parts supplied by reference TRBV7-2 and TRBJ1-5, is GAGVSQSPSNKVTEKGKDVELRCDPISGHTALYWYRQSLGQGLEFLIYFQGNSAPDKSGLPSDRFSAERTGGSVSTLTIQRTQQEDSAVYLCASSLGMSRGNQPQHFGDGTRLSIL.